This T cell receptor beta chain was observed in a study of response to subunit inactivated influenza vaccine. The germline V gene encodes CDR1 MDHEN and CDR2 SYDVKM. The CDR3 covers 12 residues. V lost 10 bases to trimming and J lost 2 bases, with 12 bases between them. TCRdb analysed the RT-PCR reads with MiXCR anew, one entry per CDR3 protein. The sample has 550,000 to 800,000 distinct CDR3 sequences, roughly 14% seen once. This clonotype was counted only a few times. The genes are TRBV28 and TRBJ2-7, with D tentatively TRBD1 (6 bases). The sample here was PBMCs from blood, taken roughly 12 days after vaccination. This receptor was identified in a man between 50 and 59 years old who received an inactivated influenza vaccine. The CDR3 nucleotides are TGTGCCACCCGGGACACGGCCTACGAGCAGTACTTC. Encoded protein: CATRDTAYEQYF.